Listed here is a single T cell receptor (beta chain). Its antigen specificity is not known. No much larger clone exists at a distance of one base, and base qualities are not known. The germline V gene yields SGHVS for CDR1 and FQNEAQ for CDR2. Relative to germline, V is 1 base shorter and J is 0 bases shorter, with 6 bases between their ends. The CDR3 measures 14 amino acids from cysteine to phenylalanine. The entry retains the CDR3 DNA only, 42 bases that are in frame from base 1. The sample is drawn from a study of blood T cell repertoires in COVID-19 (dated by TCRdb to 2020 to 2022). General notes on the study: Samples from collaborators originated in the United States, Italy and Spain and spanned both the acute and convalescent phases of COVID-19. The prospective study material was composed of cDNA or gDNA derived from T cells, B-cell-depleted T cells, or PBMCs. Deeply sampled blood TCRbeta repertoires from subjects exposed to, actively infected with, or recovered from COVID-19 were included in the dataset. A freely available public database, intended as a resource for researchers studying the immune response to SARS-CoV-2, is where the repertoires were released. Samples were obtained from the ongoing ImmuneRACE study (first 160 participants) and from over 1,000 subjects provided by 6 global collaborators. Nearly every sample came with metadata listing a de-identified subject ID, COVID-19 status, age in years and sex. Where available, HLA class I and class II types were obtained from metadata supplied by the sample provider rather than from assay-based typing. Beyond this particular receptor, the publication reports: Clinical and demographic metadata were provided uncurated, with the amount varying by source and participant.

The immunoSEQ Assay, a bias-controlled multiplex PCR, was used to amplify TCRbeta CDR3 regions from genomic DNA. The original pipeline was this. The number of nucleated cells in each sample was estimated by amplification of reference gene primers within the assay. Sequence reads were collapsed and filtered to measure the absolute abundance of every unique TCRbeta CDR3 rearrangement. For each sample, productive Simpson clonality was calculated by taking the square root of Simpson's diversity index across productive rearrangements. The clones in this table, taken by TCRdb from immuneACCESS, are in-frame only. Not every clone is retained; where verified, under half of the shortfall comes from an unresolved V gene, and the cause of the rest is unknown. That table supplies the V and J calls and clone size; D and trimming were determined from the DNA. The sample table holds a few hundred thousand clones, of which 80% were seen once. The top ten clonotypes cover roughly 13% of the sample.

Each collaborating institution followed its own protocols to collect whole blood in K2EDTA tubes. For TCRbeta analysis, collaborator samples were shipped as frozen whole blood, as isolated PBMCs, or as DNA extracted from either sample type. Sequencing used peripheral blood. The V and J genes are TRBV7-8 and TRBJ1-2, with no reliable assignment of the D segment. The TCR was taken from a human donor in a cohort sampled during active COVID-19. The CDR3 reads CASSLGLANYGYTF. The bases are TGTGCCAGCAGCTTAGGGCTTGCTAACTATGGCTACACCTTC.